The T cell receptor beta chain described here comes from a study of T cell responses to AZD1222 COVID-19 vaccine. General study points: The sample set comprised mostly white British donors with more females, and clonal diversity was possibly underestimated. Repertoire samples came only from after the peak T cell response. Vaccination with two AZD1222 doses was followed by a rise in Spike-specific TCR breadth and depth. The study identified only five to seven AZD1222 recipients as seropositive at baseline.

The CDR3 contains 15 residues. Profiling relied on immunoSEQ multiplex PCR, and the TCRdb table lists in-frame clones only, not all of them. Altogether 100,000 or so clones are present, approximately 86% being singletons, with the ten largest covering about 6%. At least ten counts were recorded for this clone. Its antigen is not known. The V gene is TRBV21-1, the J gene TRBJ1-4; TRBD1, the table's D call, lacks a check against the DNA. TRBV21-1 is deemed a pseudogene. The sequence came from an adult in good health. Sequenced material: peripheral blood, taken on day 0 of AZD1222 vaccination. The CDR3 sequence: CASSKAWTGVEKLFF. CDR3 sequence (DNA): TGTGCCAGCAGCAAAGCCTGGACAGGGGTGGAAAAACTGTTTTTT.